The 5 T cell receptor beta chains presented below share a single source sample, sequenced in a study of T-cell memory formation after mild COVID-19. TCRdb recomputed calls from the 5' RACE reads with MiXCR, one row per CDR3 protein. The sample lists hundreds of thousands of distinct CDR3 sequences; approximately 18% were seen once. Source material: PBMCs or a T cell subset sorted from them (not recorded which). These TCRs come from an adult woman who had mild COVID-19 (a few samples of this study predate the infection). Cell type and time point are not known.

The chain combines TRBV19 with TRBJ2-2; 15 positions match TRBD2. Germline CDR1 is LNHDA and CDR2 is SQIVND (reference sequence). V lost 4 bases and J lost 2; bases outside the gene matches: 11. The CDR3 length is 20 residues. The CDR3 DNA is TGTGCCAGTAGTACGGCGGGACTAGCGGGGGGTCTAACTAACACCGGGGAGCTGTTTTTT. Its translation is CASSTAGLAGGLTNTGELFF.

This clonotype was detected a few times. The chain joins TRBV6-5 to TRBJ1-1; perhaps TRBD1 as D (5 bases). This CDR3 is 14 amino acids long. Germline assignment: CDR1 MNHEY and CDR2 SVGAGI. Trimming left V 7 bases short and J 1 base short, with 13 bases between. The CDR3 spells CASKGPKRNTEAFF. Here the CDR3 DNA reads TGTGCCAGCAAGGGGCCGAAGAGGAACACTGAAGCTTTCTTT.

CDR3 in amino acids: CASFSESGAGGSLFF. The CDR3 nucleotides read TGCGCCAGCTTTAGCGAATCCGGGGCGGGAGGAAGTCTGTTCTTC. This sequence joins TRBV5-1 and TRBJ2-1, with 8 bases aligning to TRBD2. Germline lookup yields CDR1 SGHRS and CDR2 YFSETQ. After removal of 7 bases from V and 15 bases from J, the junction contained 21 bases not matched to a gene. The CDR3 sequence is 15 residues long.

The rearrangement links TRBV20-1 to TRBJ2-5; 11 bases agree with TRBD2. The CDR3 runs to 16 residues. Germline V gene sequence: CDR1 DFQATT, CDR2 SNEGSKA (reference sequence). The J segment lost 4 bases and the V segment lost 0 bases, leaving 7 bases of the junction unmatched. The CDR3 sequence is CSARDGGLAGGETQYF. The CDR3 DNA sequence: TGCAGTGCTAGAGATGGTGGGCTAGCGGGAGGAGAGACCCAGTACTTC.

This clonotype was seen only a few times. CDR3 in DNA: TGTGCCACCGGAGAGGCGGGGATAGAGACCCAGTACTTC. It is translated as CATGEAGIETQYF. The V call is TRBV7-2, the J call TRBJ2-5, with D tentatively TRBD2 (6 bases). Germline CDR1 is SGHTA and CDR2 is FQGNSA. This CDR3 comprises 13 residues. V was pared by 10 bases and J by 4 bases, with 16 bases between.